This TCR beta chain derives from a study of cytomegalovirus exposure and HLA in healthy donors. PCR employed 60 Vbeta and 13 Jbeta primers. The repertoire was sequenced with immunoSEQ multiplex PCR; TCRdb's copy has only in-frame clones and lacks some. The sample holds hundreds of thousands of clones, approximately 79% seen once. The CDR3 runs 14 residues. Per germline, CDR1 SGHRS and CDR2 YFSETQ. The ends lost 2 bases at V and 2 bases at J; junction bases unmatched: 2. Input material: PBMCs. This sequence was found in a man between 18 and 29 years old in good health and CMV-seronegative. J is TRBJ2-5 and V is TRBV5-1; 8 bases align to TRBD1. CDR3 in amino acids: CASSFGDRQETQYF. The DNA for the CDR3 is TGCGCCAGCAGCTTCGGGGACAGGCAAGAGACCCAGTACTTC.